The 24 T cell receptor beta chains presented below share a single source sample, sequenced in a study of cytomegalovirus exposure and HLA in healthy donors. It was with 60 Vbeta and 13 Jbeta primers that the PCR ran. TCRdb's copy holds only in-frame clones and misses some; the assay was immunoSEQ multiplex PCR. The table records 90,000 or so clones, around four fifths of them present only once. The source material was PBMCs. The origin of the receptors is a man aged 25 to 40 in good health and CMV-seropositive.

The CDR3 nucleotides read TGTGCCAGCAGTGCCGGCACAGATACGCAGTATTTT. Protein: CASSAGTDTQYF. This sequence joins TRBV2 and TRBJ2-3; D remains unclear. The CDR3 length is 12 residues. From germline, CDR1 is SNHLY and CDR2 FYNNEI. The V end was cut by 4 bases, the J end by 1 base, with 3 bases between.

This clone has more than one count but fewer than ten. The rearrangement uses TRBV28 and TRBJ2-7, with TRBD1 matching 8 bases. Germline lookup yields CDR1 MDHEN and CDR2 SYDVKM. V was clipped by 3 bases and J by 9 bases; unmatched bases: 13. This CDR3 is built from 15 residues. DNA for the CDR3: TGTGCCAGCAGTTTCTCCGGCAGGGGGCACCCGTCGCAGTACTTC. Translating it yields CASSFSGRGHPSQYF. Complete variable domain (other parts from reference TRBV28 and TRBJ2-7): DVKVTQSSRYLVKRTGEKVFLECVQDMDHENMFWYRQDPGLGLRLIYFSYDVKMKEKGDIPEGYSVSREKKERFSLILESASTNQTSMYLCASSFSGRGHPSQYFGPGTRLTVT.

V and J are TRBV4-3 and TRBJ1-6, with D hard to call. The length of the CDR3 is 17 residues. V shed 5 bases and J shed 0 bases, with 14 bases lying between them. CDR1 and CDR2 (germline): LGHNA, YSLEER. The CDR3 protein is CASSSRAQSSYNSPLHF. CDR3 DNA sequence: TGCGCCAGCAGCTCGCGGGCCCAAAGCTCCTATAATTCACCCCTCCACTTT.

The V call is TRBV15, the J call TRBJ1-3; no clear D gene. Trimming left V 0 bases short and J 4 bases short, with 10 bases between. Germline lookup yields CDR1 LNHNV and CDR2 YYDKDF (reference sequence). This CDR3 is 15 amino acids long. Here the CDR3 DNA reads TGTGCCACCAGCAGAGATCGAACCAGGGGAAACACCATATATTTT. Protein sequence: CATSRDRTRGNTIYF.

This sequence joins TRBV2 and TRBJ2-1, with 11 nucleotides matching TRBD2. Germline V gives CDR1 SNHLY, CDR2 FYNNEI. The ends lost 5 bases at V and 7 bases at J; junction bases unmatched: 7. This CDR3 contains 15 residues. The CDR3 reads CASSQGGTSGNEQFF. The CDR3 DNA reads as TGTGCCAGCAGTCAAGGGGGGACTAGCGGAAATGAGCAGTTCTTC.

This clone appeared a few times. The CDR3 sequence: CASSLPDRVYGYTF. The DNA of the CDR3 is TGTGCCAGCAGTCTCCCCGACAGGGTGTATGGCTACACCTTC. V gene TRBV27 combines with J gene TRBJ1-2; TRBD1 agrees at 7 bases. Trimming cost V 5 bases and J 5 bases; bases outside gene matches: 8. The CDR3 has 14 residues. The germline CDR1 and CDR2 sequences are MNHEY and SMNVEV (reference sequence).

This clone appeared once. This chain uses TRBV11-2 with TRBJ1-6; D is ambiguous. Germline-derived CDR1 and CDR2 are SGHAT and FQNNGV. The V end lost 4 bases, the J end lost 13 bases, and 5 bases lay between the germline ends. The CDR3 is 10 amino acids. The CDR3: CASSSLPLHF. CDR3 nucleotide sequence: TGTGCCAGCAGCTCTCTCCCCCTCCACTTT.

The sample holds one count of this clone. CDR3 residues: CASSPAGGRGRIEAFF. In nucleotides, the CDR3 is TGTGCCAGCAGCCCAGCCGGTGGCAGGGGGCGGATTGAAGCTTTCTTT. V gene TRBV7-9 combines with J gene TRBJ1-1, with 8 bases matching TRBD1. Germline V CDR1 and CDR2: SEHNR, FQNEAQ (reference sequence). Losses at the gene ends were 5 bases for V and 7 bases for J; bases not matched to a gene: 15. CDR3 length equals 16 residues.

The chain uses TRBV9 and TRBJ2-5; D may be TRBD2 (6 bases). V gave up 3 bases and J gave up 5 bases, with 20 bases separating them. From germline, CDR1 is SGDLS and CDR2 YYNGEE. The CDR3 covers 16 residues. CDR3 region: CASSETGGAGWETQYF. CDR3 DNA sequence: TGTGCCAGCAGCGAAACCGGAGGGGCAGGGTGGGAGACCCAGTACTTC.

This clone was detected once. The CDR3 DNA reads TGTGCCAGCAGTACACAGGGGGACTATGGCTACACCTTC. Its protein product is CASSTQGDYGYTF. V usage is TRBV16 and J usage is TRBJ1-2; 8 bases are a match to TRBD1. Trimming took 6 bases from V and 3 from J; bases not matched to a gene: 3. The CDR3 runs to 13 residues. Germline V gives CDR1 KGHSY, CDR2 FQNENV.

This clone is medium-sized (0.01 to 0.1%). V usage is TRBV6-1 and J usage is TRBJ1-1, with D tentatively TRBD1 (6 bases). This CDR3 has 15 residues. The V gene lost 0 bases and the J gene lost 4 bases, with 12 bases spanning the gap. CDR1 MNHNS and CDR2 SASEGT come from the germline V gene. CDR3 sequence (DNA): TGTGCCAGCAGTGAAGCAGGTGGGGGCGGCACTGAAGCTTTCTTT. It encodes CASSEAGGGGTEAFF.

DNA of the CDR3: TGTGCCAGCAGCTTAGGCGCGGGGGACCCTAGCACAGATACGCAGTATTTT. It translates to CASSLGAGDPSTDTQYF. The chain links TRBV7-9 to TRBJ2-3; 7 nucleotides line up with TRBD2. This CDR3 has 17 amino acids. Trimming cost V 1 base and J 0 bases; bases outside gene matches: 7. CDR1 and CDR2 from the germline V gene are SEHNR and FQNEAQ (reference sequence).

The V call is TRBV29-1, the J call TRBJ1-1; a weak D match, TRBD1 (6 bases). The ends were cut back, 6 bases at V and 1 base at J, with 15 bases in the middle. Germline V gives CDR1 SQVTM, CDR2 ANQGSEA. The CDR3 loop spans 14 amino acids. The chain's CDR3 is CSVPFGGANTEAFF. CDR3 nucleotide sequence: TGCAGCGTACCATTCGGGGGGGCGAACACTGAAGCTTTCTTT. Full variable domain (rest looked up from reference TRBV29-1 and TRBJ1-1): SAVISQKPSRDICQRGTSLTIQCQVDSQVTMMFWYRQQPGQSLTLIATANQGSEATYESGFVIDKFPISRPNLTFSTLTVSNMSPEDSSIYLCSVPFGGANTEAFFGQGTRLTVV.

This clone was counted a few times. The rearrangement joins TRBV4-3 to TRBJ1-3; no firm D call. Per germline, CDR1 LGHNA and CDR2 YSLEER. The CDR3 is made up of 16 amino acids. The V end lost 0 bases, the J end lost 2 bases, and 11 bases lay between the germline ends. This CDR3 is CASSQDWRETGNTIYF. CDR3 DNA: TGCGCCAGCAGCCAAGATTGGAGGGAAACTGGAAACACCATATATTTT.

A few counts support this clone. This chain connects TRBV5-1 to TRBJ2-7; TRBD2 matches 14 bases. The ends lost 2 bases at V and 0 bases at J; junction bases unmatched: 7. CDR3 length: 18 amino acids. The germline gives CDR1 SGHRS, CDR2 YFSETQ. CDR3 DNA: TGCGCCAGCAGCTTCTCCGGGACTAGCGGGGGCCTCTCCTACGAGCAGTACTTC. This encodes CASSFSGTSGGLSYEQYF.

The chain joins TRBV6-6 to TRBJ2-4, with 10 positions matching TRBD1. V was clipped by 7 bases and J by 7 bases; unmatched bases: 10. The CDR3 length is 15 residues. CDR1 is MNHNY, CDR2 SVGAGI, per germline (reference sequence). The DNA of the CDR3 is TGTGCCAGCACCAAGACAGGGGGCGCGGGGAACATTCAGTACTTC. Protein: CASTKTGGAGNIQYF.

The chain carries TRBV7-9 and TRBJ2-3; 10 bases agree with TRBD1. This CDR3 has 15 amino acids. The germline CDR1 and CDR2 sequences are SEHNR and FQNEAQ (reference sequence). Germline trimming cut 4 bases from V and 5 bases from J; bases unmatched to any gene: 6. Here the CDR3 reads CASSSRTGGGDTQYF. CDR3 sequence (DNA): TGTGCCAGCAGCTCAAGGACAGGGGGGGGAGATACGCAGTATTTT. Together with reference TRBV7-9 and TRBJ2-3, the CDR3 gives the full variable domain: DTGVSQNPRHKITKRGQNVTFRCDPISEHNRLYWYRQTLGQGPEFLTYFQNEAQLEKSRLLSDRFSAERPKGSFSTLEIQRTEQGDSAMYLCASSSRTGGGDTQYFGPGTRLTVL.

This clone was counted only a few times. The rearrangement uses TRBV19 and TRBJ1-4; maybe TRBD1 (5 bases). Looked up from germline, CDR1 is LNHDA and CDR2 is SQIVND (reference sequence). The CDR3 has 18 residues. V lost 2 bases and J 0 bases, leaving 16 bases between the germline ends. CDR3 sequence reads: CASSISRTGTPTNEKLFF. DNA for the CDR3: TGTGCCAGTAGTATATCTCGAACAGGCACCCCAACTAATGAAAAACTGTTTTTT.

This rearrangement joins TRBV11-3 to TRBJ2-1; the D gene is possibly TRBD2 (7 bases). The CDR3 runs to 15 residues. Trimming stripped 3 bases from V and 5 bases from J, with 14 bases between. The germline gives CDR1 SGHNT, CDR2 YENEEA. The CDR3 DNA reads as TGTGCCAGCAGCTTGCGCGGGGGCCGTGACAATGAGCAGTTCTTC. Amino acids: CASSLRGGRDNEQFF.

J is TRBJ2-7 and V is TRBV6-5; tentative D call: TRBD1 (5 bases). This CDR3 is 12 amino acids long. Trimming cost V 6 bases and J 12 bases, with 18 bases left between them. Germline CDR1 is MNHEY and CDR2 is SVGAGI. The chain's CDR3 is CASRRTTPALYF. In nucleotides, the CDR3 is TGTGCCAGCAGAAGGACAACCCCCGCCCTGTACTTC.

The chain has TRBV7-9 and TRBJ2-7; TRBD2 agrees at 14 bases. Trimming at V came to 5 bases and at J to 7 bases, leaving 4 bases not matched to a gene. The CDR3 is 14 residues long. Germline V gene lookup returns CDR1 SEHNR and CDR2 FQNEAQ (reference sequence). The CDR3 DNA is TGTGCCAGCAGCGATAGACTAGCGGGGGGGGAGCAGTACTTC. Protein sequence: CASSDRLAGGEQYF.

This clone has just one count. The gene calls are TRBV19 and TRBJ2-7; the match to TRBD2 covers 7 bases. This CDR3 has 15 amino acids. Germline V gives CDR1 LNHDA, CDR2 SQIVND (reference sequence). V lost 3 bases and J lost 2; bases outside the gene matches: 7. This CDR3 is CASSMRRGTTYEQYF. In nucleotides, the CDR3 is TGTGCCAGTAGTATGAGGCGGGGGACCACCTACGAGCAGTACTTC.

This sequence joins TRBV7-9 and TRBJ1-2; 10 positions agree with TRBD1. The CDR3 sequence is 17 residues long. CDR1 and CDR2 from the germline V gene are SEHNR and FQNEAQ (reference sequence). V was pared by 5 bases and J by 0 bases, with 9 bases of the junction left unmatched. DNA of the CDR3: TGTGCCAGCAGCCCCTCGGACAGGGGGAAAGCTAACTATGGCTACACCTTC. Amino acid sequence: CASSPSDRGKANYGYTF.

This chain joins TRBV18 and TRBJ2-5; TRBD1 aligns across 9 bases. V lost 2 bases, J lost 5 bases, and 6 bases stayed unmatched. Germline V lookup: CDR1 KGHSH, CDR2 LQKENI. The CDR3 is 15 residues long. The CDR3 sequence is CASSPSDRGSETQYF. As DNA, the CDR3 is TGTGCCAGCTCACCATCCGACAGGGGGTCGGAGACCCAGTACTTC.